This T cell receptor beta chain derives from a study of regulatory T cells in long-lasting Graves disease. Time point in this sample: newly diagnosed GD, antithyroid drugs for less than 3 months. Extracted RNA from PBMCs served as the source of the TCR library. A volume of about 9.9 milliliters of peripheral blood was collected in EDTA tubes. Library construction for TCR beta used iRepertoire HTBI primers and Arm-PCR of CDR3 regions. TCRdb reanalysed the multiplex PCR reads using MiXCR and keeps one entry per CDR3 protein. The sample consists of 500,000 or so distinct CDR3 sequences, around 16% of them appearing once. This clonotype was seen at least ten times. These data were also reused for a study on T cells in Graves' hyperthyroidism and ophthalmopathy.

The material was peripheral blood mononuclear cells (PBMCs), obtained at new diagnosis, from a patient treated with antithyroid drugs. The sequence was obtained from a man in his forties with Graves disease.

The CDR3 region has the DNA TGTGCCAGTCCAGGGTTCCCGCATGGCTACACCTTC. It specifies CASPGFPHGYTF. This chain connects TRBV2 to TRBJ1-2, with D possibly being TRBD1 (5 bases). Germline V lookup: CDR1 SNHLY, CDR2 FYNNEI. The CDR3 runs to 12 residues. Trimming removed 9 bases from V and 6 bases from J, with 14 bases in between.